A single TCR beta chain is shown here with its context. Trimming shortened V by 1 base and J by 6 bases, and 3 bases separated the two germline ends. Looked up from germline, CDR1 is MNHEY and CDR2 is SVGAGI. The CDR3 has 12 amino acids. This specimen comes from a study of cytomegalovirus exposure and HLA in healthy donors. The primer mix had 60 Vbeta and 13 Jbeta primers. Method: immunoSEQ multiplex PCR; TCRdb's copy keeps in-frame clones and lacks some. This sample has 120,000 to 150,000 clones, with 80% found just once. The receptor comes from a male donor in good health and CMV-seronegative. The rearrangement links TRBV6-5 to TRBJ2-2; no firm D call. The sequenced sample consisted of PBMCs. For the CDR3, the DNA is TGTGCCAGCAGTTACTTCGCCGGGGAGCTGTTTTTT. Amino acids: CASSYFAGELFF.